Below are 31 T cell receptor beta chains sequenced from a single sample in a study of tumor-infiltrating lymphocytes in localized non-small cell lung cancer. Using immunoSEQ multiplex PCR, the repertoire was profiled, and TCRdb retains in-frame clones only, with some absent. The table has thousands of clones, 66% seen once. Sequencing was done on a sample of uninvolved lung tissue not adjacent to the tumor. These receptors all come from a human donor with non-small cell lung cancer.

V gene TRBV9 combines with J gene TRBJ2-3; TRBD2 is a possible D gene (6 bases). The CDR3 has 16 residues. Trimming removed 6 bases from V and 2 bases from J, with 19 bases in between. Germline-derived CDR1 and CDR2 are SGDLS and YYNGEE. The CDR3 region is CASNVGGGAFTDTQYF. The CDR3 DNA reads TGTGCCAGCAACGTGGGAGGCGGGGCCTTCACAGATACGCAGTATTTT.

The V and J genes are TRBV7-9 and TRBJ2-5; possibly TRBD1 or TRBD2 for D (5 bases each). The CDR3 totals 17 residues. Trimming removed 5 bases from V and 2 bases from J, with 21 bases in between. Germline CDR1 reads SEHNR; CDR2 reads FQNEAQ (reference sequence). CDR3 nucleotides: TGTGCCAGCAGCCCGAGAGGGGAGCGACGCCTACAAGAGACCCAGTACTTC. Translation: CASSPRGERRLQETQYF.

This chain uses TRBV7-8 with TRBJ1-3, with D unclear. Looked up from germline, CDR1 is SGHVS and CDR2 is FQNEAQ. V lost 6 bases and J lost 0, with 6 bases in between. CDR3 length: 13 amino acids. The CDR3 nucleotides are TGTGCCAGCAGGACACTCTCTGGAAACACCATATATTTT. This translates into CASRTLSGNTIYF.

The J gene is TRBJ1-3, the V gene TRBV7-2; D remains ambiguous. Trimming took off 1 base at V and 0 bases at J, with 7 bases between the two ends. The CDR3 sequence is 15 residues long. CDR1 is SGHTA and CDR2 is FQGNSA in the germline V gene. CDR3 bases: TGTGCCAGCAGCTTAGTGGGAATCTCTGGAAACACCATATATTTT. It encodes CASSLVGISGNTIYF.

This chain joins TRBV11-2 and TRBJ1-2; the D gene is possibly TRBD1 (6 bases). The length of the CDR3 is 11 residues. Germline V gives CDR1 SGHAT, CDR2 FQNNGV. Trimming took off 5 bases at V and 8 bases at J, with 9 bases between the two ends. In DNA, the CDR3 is TGTGCCAGCAGCCTAGGGGGGGGCTACACCTTC. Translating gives CASSLGGGYTF.

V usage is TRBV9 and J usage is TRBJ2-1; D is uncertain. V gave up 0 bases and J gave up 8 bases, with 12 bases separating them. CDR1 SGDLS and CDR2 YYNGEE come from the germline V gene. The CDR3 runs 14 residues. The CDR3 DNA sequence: TGTGCCAGCAGCGTAGTCTCCAGTTCTCATGAGCAGTTCTTC. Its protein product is CASSVVSSSHEQFF.

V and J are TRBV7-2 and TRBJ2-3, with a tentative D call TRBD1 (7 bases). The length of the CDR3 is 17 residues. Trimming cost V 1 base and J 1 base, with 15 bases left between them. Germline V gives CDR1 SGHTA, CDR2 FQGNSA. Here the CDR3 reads CASSLGSGGRRTDTQYF. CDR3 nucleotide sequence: TGTGCCAGCAGCTTAGGGTCAGGGGGGAGACGCACAGATACGCAGTATTTT.

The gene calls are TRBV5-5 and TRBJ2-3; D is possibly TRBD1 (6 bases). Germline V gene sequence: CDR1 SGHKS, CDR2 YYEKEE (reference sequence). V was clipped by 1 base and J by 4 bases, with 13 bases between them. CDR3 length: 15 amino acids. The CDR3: CASSLRGKVADTQYF. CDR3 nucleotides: TGTGCCAGCAGCTTGAGGGGGAAGGTAGCAGATACGCAGTATTTT.

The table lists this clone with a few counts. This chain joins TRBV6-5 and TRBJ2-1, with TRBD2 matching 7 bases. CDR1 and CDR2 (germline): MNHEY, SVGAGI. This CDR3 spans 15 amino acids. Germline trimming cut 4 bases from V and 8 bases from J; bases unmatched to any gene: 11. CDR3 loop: CASSSRDYRTDEQFF. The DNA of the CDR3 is TGTGCCAGCAGTTCCCGGGACTATCGTACCGATGAGCAGTTCTTC.

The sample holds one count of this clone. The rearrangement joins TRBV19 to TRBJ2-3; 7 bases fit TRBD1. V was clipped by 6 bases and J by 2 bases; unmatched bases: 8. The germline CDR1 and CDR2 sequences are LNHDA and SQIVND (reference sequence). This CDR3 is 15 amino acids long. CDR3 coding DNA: TGTGCCAGTAGCGTTCCGGGACAGATCACAGATACGCAGTATTTT. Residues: CASSVPGQITDTQYF. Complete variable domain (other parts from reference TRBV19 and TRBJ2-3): DGGITQSPKYLFRKEGQNVTLSCEQNLNHDAMYWYRQDPGQGLRLIYYSQIVNDFQKGDIAEGYSVSREKKESFPLTVTSAQKNPTAFYLCASSVPGQITDTQYFGPGTRLTVL.

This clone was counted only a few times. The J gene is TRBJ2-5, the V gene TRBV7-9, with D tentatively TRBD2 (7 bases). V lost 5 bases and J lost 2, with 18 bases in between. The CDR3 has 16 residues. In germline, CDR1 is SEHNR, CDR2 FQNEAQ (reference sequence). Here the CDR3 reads CASSPFTGGTQETQYF. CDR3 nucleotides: TGTGCCAGCAGCCCCTTCACGGGGGGCACTCAAGAGACCCAGTACTTC.

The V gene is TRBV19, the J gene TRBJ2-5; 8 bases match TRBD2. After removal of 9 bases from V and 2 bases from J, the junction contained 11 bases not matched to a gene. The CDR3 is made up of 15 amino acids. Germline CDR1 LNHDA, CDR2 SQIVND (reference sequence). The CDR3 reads CASTNRGGGQETQYF. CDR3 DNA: TGTGCCAGCACCAACCGGGGGGGCGGACAAGAGACCCAGTACTTC.

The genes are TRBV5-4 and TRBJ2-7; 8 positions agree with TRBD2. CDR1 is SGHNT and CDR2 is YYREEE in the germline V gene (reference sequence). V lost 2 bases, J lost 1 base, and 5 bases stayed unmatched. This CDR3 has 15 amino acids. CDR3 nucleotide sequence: TGTGCCAGCAGCTTTGGCGGGGGGTCATCCTACGAGCAGTACTTC. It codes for CASSFGGGSSYEQYF.

The DNA for the CDR3 is TGTGCCAGCAGTTTCTCAGGGGCCGGGCAGCCCCAGCATTTT. Translated, it gives CASSFSGAGQPQHF. The rearrangement links TRBV27 to TRBJ1-5; D is possibly TRBD1 (6 bases). CDR1 is MNHEY, CDR2 SMNVEV, per germline (reference sequence). Trimming took 3 bases from V and 7 from J, leaving 13 bases between them. The length of the CDR3 is 14 residues.

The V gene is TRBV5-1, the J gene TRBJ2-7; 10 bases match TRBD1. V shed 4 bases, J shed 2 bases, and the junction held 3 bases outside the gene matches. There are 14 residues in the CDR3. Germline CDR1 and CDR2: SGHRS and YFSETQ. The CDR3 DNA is TGCGCCAGCAGCGCAGGACAGGGGGCCTACGAGCAGTACTTC. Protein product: CASSAGQGAYEQYF.

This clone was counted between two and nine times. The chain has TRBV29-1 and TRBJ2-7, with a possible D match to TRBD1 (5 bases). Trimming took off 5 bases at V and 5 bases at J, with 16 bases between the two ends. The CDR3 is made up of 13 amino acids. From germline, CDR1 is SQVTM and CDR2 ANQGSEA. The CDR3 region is CSVLSGRAHEQYF. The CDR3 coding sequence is TGCAGCGTTTTGTCGGGCAGGGCCCACGAGCAGTACTTC.

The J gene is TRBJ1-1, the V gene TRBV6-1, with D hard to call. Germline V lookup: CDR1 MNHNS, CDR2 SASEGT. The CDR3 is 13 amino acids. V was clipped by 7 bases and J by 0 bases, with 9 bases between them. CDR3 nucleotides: TGTGCCAGCATGTCCAGAATGAACACTGAAGCTTTCTTT. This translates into CASMSRMNTEAFF.

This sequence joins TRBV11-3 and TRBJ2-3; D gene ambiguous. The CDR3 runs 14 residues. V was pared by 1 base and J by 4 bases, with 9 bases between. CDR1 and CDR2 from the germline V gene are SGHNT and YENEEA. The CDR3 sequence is CASSLAISPDTQYF. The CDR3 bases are TGTGCCAGCAGCTTAGCCATTTCCCCAGATACGCAGTATTTT. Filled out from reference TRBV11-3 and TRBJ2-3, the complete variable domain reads EAGVVQSPRYKIIEKKQPVAFWCNPISGHNTLYWYLQNLGQGPELLIRYENEEAVDDSQLPKDRFSAERLKGVDSTLKIQPAELGDSAVYLCASSLAISPDTQYFGPGTRLTVL.

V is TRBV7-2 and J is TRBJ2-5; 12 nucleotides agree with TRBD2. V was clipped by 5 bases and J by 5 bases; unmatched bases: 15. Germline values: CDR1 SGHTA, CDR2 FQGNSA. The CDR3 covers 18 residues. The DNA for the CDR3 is TGTGCCAGCAGCGAGGGCCCTAGCGGGGGGGGACGGATGGAGACCCAGTACTTC. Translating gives CASSEGPSGGGRMETQYF.

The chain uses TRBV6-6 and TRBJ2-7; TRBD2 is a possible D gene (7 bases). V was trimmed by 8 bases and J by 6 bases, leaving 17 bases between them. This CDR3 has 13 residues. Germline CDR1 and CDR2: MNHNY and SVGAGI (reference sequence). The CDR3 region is CASGGGETGEQYF. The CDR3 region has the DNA TGTGCCAGCGGGGGGGGCGAAACTGGCGAGCAGTACTTC.

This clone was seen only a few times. This chain's CDR3 is CASSYSPGTGGRYTF. The CDR3 coding sequence is TGTGCCAGCAGTTACTCCCCCGGGACAGGGGGCCGCTACACCTTC. The chain employs TRBV6-5 and TRBJ1-2, with TRBD1 matching 12 bases. Germline CDR1 is MNHEY and CDR2 is SVGAGI. V trimming: 0 bases; J trimming: 9 bases; junction bases outside the gene matches: 5. The CDR3 is 15 residues long.

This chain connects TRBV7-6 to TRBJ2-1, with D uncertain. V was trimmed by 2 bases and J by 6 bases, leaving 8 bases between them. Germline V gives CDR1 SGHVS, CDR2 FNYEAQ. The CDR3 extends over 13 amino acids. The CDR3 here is CASSLIGGNEQFF. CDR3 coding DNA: TGTGCCAGCAGCTTAATTGGTGGCAATGAGCAGTTCTTC.

The DNA of the CDR3 is TGCAGCGTTAAGAACACCGGGGAGCTGTTTTTT. Translation gives CSVKNTGELFF. The rearrangement joins TRBV29-1 to TRBJ2-2; D gene ambiguous. This CDR3 is built from 11 residues. The germline V and J ends were trimmed by 5 bases and 1 base, with 2 bases remaining between them. CDR1 and CDR2 (germline): SQVTM, ANQGSEA.

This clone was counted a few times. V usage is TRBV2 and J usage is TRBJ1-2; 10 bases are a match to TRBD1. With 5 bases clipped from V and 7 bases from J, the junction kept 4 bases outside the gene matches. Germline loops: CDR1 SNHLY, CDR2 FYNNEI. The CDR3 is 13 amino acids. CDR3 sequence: CASSTDRGLGYTF. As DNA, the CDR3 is TGTGCCAGCAGTACAGACAGGGGGCTTGGCTACACCTTC.

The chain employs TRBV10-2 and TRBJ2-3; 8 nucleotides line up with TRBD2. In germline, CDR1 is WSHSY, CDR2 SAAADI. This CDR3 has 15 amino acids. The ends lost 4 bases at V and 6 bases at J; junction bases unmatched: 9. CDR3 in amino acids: CASSVSSGAGDTQYF. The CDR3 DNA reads TGCGCCAGCAGTGTGAGTAGCGGGGCAGGGGATACGCAGTATTTT.

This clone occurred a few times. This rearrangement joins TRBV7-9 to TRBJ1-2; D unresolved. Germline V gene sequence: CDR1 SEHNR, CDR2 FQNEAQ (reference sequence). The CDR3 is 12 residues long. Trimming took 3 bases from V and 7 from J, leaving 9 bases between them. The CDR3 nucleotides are TGTGCCAGCAGCTTGGGGTTCGCTGGCTACACCTTC. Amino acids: CASSLGFAGYTF.

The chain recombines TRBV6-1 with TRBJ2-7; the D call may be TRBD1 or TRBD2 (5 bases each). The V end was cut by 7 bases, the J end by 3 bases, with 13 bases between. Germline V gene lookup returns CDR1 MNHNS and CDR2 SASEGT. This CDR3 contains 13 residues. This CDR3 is CASIGTVNYEQYF. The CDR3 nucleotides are TGTGCCAGCATCGGGACGGTAAACTACGAGCAGTACTTC.

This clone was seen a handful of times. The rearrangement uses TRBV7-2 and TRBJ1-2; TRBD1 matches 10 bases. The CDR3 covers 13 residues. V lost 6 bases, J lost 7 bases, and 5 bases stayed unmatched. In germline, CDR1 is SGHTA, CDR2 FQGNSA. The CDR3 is CASRPGQGGGYTF. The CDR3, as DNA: TGTGCCAGCAGACCCGGACAGGGGGGTGGCTACACCTTC.

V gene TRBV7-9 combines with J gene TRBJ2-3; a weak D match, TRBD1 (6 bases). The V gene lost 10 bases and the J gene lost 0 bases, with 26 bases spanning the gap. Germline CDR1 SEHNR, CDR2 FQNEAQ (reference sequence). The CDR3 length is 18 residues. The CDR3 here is CATPPQGQHFSSTDTQYF. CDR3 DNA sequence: TGTGCCACCCCCCCCCAAGGACAGCACTTTTCTAGCACAGATACGCAGTATTTT. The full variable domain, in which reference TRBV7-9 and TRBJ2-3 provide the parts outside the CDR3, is DTGVSQNPRHKITKRGQNVTFRCDPISEHNRLYWYRQTLGQGPEFLTYFQNEAQLEKSRLLSDRFSAERPKGSFSTLEIQRTEQGDSAMYLCATPPQGQHFSSTDTQYFGPGTRLTVL.

CDR3 sequence (DNA): TGCGCCAGCAGCTTGGGACTAGCGGGGACCGCTAGCACAGATACGCAGTATTTT. It is translated as CASSLGLAGTASTDTQYF. The chain combines TRBV5-1 with TRBJ2-3, with 11 bases identical to TRBD2. J gave up 0 bases and V 0 bases, and 6 bases lay outside the gene matches. CDR1 is SGHRS, CDR2 YFSETQ, per germline. There are 18 residues in the CDR3.

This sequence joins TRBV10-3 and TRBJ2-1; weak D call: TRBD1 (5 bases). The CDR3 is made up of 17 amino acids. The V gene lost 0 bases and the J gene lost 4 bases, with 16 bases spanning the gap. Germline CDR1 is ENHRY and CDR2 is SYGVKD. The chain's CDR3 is CAISESIQATAYNEQFF. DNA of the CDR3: TGTGCCATCAGTGAGTCGATACAGGCGACAGCTTACAATGAGCAGTTCTTC.